Below, 18 T cell receptor beta chains from the same sample are listed, as sequenced in a study of glioma-infiltrating T cells after dendritic cell vaccination. Time point meaning: after dendritic cell vaccination, including at tumor progression/relapse. Generated by immunoSEQ multiplex PCR, the TCRdb table keeps only in-frame clones and is missing some. The data hold tens of thousands of clones, with about nine tenths observed a single time. Source: blood, taken after dendritic cell vaccination. The receptors were gathered from a human donor with glioblastoma.

This chain connects TRBV11-2 to TRBJ2-1, with a possible D match to TRBD2 (5 bases). This CDR3 has 16 residues. From germline, CDR1 is SGHAT and CDR2 FQNNGV. Trimming stripped 1 base from V and 10 bases from J, with 20 bases between. CDR3 sequence: CASSLGRGGPLDEQFF. The CDR3 DNA is TGTGCCAGCAGCTTAGGACGTGGAGGACCGCTGGACGAGCAGTTCTTC. The full variable domain, its missing parts supplied by reference TRBV11-2 and TRBJ2-1, is EAGVAQSPRYKIIEKRQSVAFWCNPISGHATLYWYQQILGQGPKLLIQFQNNGVVDDSQLPKDRFSAERLKGVDSTLKIQPAKLEDSAVYLCASSLGRGGPLDEQFFGPGTRLTVL.

The J gene is TRBJ1-1, the V gene TRBV6-5; D is possibly TRBD1 (6 bases). The V gene's germline CDR1 is MNHEY and CDR2 SVGAGI. The CDR3 contains 14 residues. V was shortened by 7 bases and J by 5 bases, with 17 bases between the two germline ends. CDR3 amino acids: CASIGTRQETEAFF. The CDR3 DNA follows: TGTGCCAGCATTGGGACACGTCAAGAGACTGAAGCTTTCTTT.

This clone has a handful of counts. For the CDR3, the DNA is TGTGCCAGCAGCTTAACACCACCTGGACAGACCTCTCGCAATGAGCAGTTCTTC. Translating it yields CASSLTPPGQTSRNEQFF. The chain is built from TRBV7-3 and TRBJ2-1, with D tentatively TRBD1 (6 bases). Germline loops: CDR1 SGHTA, CDR2 FQGTGA. V lost 0 bases and J 6 bases, leaving 21 bases between the germline ends. This CDR3 is 18 amino acids long.

This clone was counted once. The CDR3 sequence is CASGLGTVGNQPQHF. The CDR3 DNA reads as TGTGCTAGTGGTTTGGGGACAGTAGGCAATCAGCCCCAGCATTTT. V is TRBV12-5 and J is TRBJ1-5; the D gene is possibly TRBD1 (6 bases). This CDR3 spans 15 amino acids. V was clipped by 1 base and J by 2 bases, with 9 bases between them. Germline V gives CDR1 LGHNT, CDR2 FRNRAP.

The chain has TRBV19 and TRBJ2-4, with TRBD1 matching 7 bases. Germline V gene sequence: CDR1 LNHDA, CDR2 SQIVND (reference sequence). The CDR3 runs 19 residues. V trimming: 10 bases; J trimming: 0 bases; junction bases outside the gene matches: 21. The CDR3 bases are TGTGCCACCACGCGACGTAGGAGCCGGGACAGCTTAGCCAAAAACATTCAGTACTTC. The encoded protein is CATTRRRSRDSLAKNIQYF.

The rearrangement uses TRBV11-3 and TRBJ2-5; D is possibly TRBD2 (5 bases). CDR3 length equals 15 residues. Germline assignment: CDR1 SGHNT and CDR2 YENEEA. The germline V and J ends were trimmed by 1 base and 5 bases, with 14 bases remaining between them. The CDR3 DNA is TGTGCCAGCAGCTTAGCGGCCGGACTGGGGGAGACCCAGTACTTC. Translated: CASSLAAGLGETQYF.

Here the CDR3 reads CASSEGQGARETQYF. Here the CDR3 DNA reads TGCGCCAGCAGTGAGGGCCAGGGGGCCCGGGAGACCCAGTACTTC. The rearrangement links TRBV10-1 to TRBJ2-5; 8 nucleotides agree with TRBD1. Per germline, CDR1 WNHNN and CDR2 SYGVQD (reference sequence). J was trimmed by 5 bases and V by 2 bases; bases with no gene match: 7. This CDR3 region has 15 residues.

The chain combines TRBV9 with TRBJ2-1; 12 positions match TRBD2. The CDR3 consists of 16 residues. Germline lookup yields CDR1 SGDLS and CDR2 YYNGEE. V was clipped by 1 base and J by 8 bases; unmatched bases: 7. DNA for the CDR3: TGTGCCAGCAGCGTAAGACGGACTAGCGGGATGGATGAGCAGTTCTTC. Encoded protein: CASSVRRTSGMDEQFF.

This chain uses TRBV4-2 with TRBJ2-3, with 12 positions matching TRBD2. V gave up 0 bases and J gave up 4 bases; unmatched junction bases: 5. The CDR3 runs to 17 residues. Germline V gene lookup returns CDR1 LGHNA and CDR2 YNFKEQ. The CDR3 spells CASSQESSGGAPDTQYF. DNA for the CDR3: TGTGCCAGCAGCCAAGAGTCTAGCGGGGGGGCCCCAGATACGCAGTATTTT.

The chain couples TRBV5-1 to TRBJ1-1; 10 bases are shared with TRBD1. V lost 3 bases to trimming and J lost 6 bases; unmatched junction nucleotides: 8. This CDR3 contains 15 residues. Germline CDR1 reads SGHRS; CDR2 reads YFSETQ. CDR3 protein: CASSWTGGTDAEAFF. Written as DNA, the CDR3 is TGCGCCAGCAGCTGGACAGGGGGAACGGACGCTGAAGCTTTCTTT.

The chain carries TRBV11-2 and TRBJ1-1; D unclear. The CDR3 spans 15 residues. Looked up from germline, CDR1 is SGHAT and CDR2 is FQNNGV. Trimming took off 5 bases at V and 2 bases at J, with 15 bases between the two ends. DNA for the CDR3: TGTGCCAGCAGCCACCTTCTTGGGCTAAACACTGAAGCTTTCTTT. It translates to CASSHLLGLNTEAFF.

There are a few counts of this clone. The rearrangement uses TRBV19 and TRBJ2-1, with TRBD2 matching 9 bases. The germline gives CDR1 LNHDA, CDR2 SQIVND (reference sequence). The CDR3 has 16 amino acids. V lost 1 base to trimming and J lost 7 bases; unmatched junction nucleotides: 8. The CDR3 nucleotides read TGTGCCAGTAGTATAGTAGGCGGGAGGGCGGTTAATGAGCAGTTCTTC. The encoded protein is CASSIVGGRAVNEQFF.

V and J are TRBV4-1 and TRBJ2-7, with 11 bases aligning to TRBD1. V trimming: 2 bases; J trimming: 4 bases; junction bases outside the gene matches: 4. The V gene's germline CDR1 is MGHRA and CDR2 YSYEKL. CDR3 length: 15 amino acids. The CDR3 coding sequence is TGCGCCAGCAGCCAAACGGGACAGGGGGTTTACGAGCAGTACTTC. Its translation is CASSQTGQGVYEQYF.

The chain recombines TRBV7-2 with TRBJ1-5; D not resolved. CDR3 length: 14 amino acids. Germline CDR1 is SGHTA and CDR2 is FQGNSA. V lost 3 bases to trimming and J lost 7 bases, with 13 bases between them. The CDR3 DNA is TGTGCCAGCAGCTTCCCCATTATGGGCCAGCCCCAGCATTTT. Its protein product is CASSFPIMGQPQHF.

CDR3 sequence reads: CASSFSGQGTDTEAFF. CDR3 nucleotides: TGCGCCAGCAGCTTTTCGGGACAGGGAACGGACACTGAAGCTTTCTTT. This rearrangement joins TRBV5-1 to TRBJ1-1; 9 bases line up with TRBD1. Germline lookup yields CDR1 SGHRS and CDR2 YFSETQ. The V segment lost 2 bases and the J segment 3 bases; nucleotides outside the gene matches: 8. The CDR3 totals 16 residues.

The rearrangement uses TRBV5-1 and TRBJ2-5, with 10 bases matching TRBD1. The CDR3 consists of 17 residues. Germline V gives CDR1 SGHRS, CDR2 YFSETQ. Trimming at V came to 3 bases and at J to 5 bases, leaving 13 bases not matched to a gene. The CDR3 nucleotides read TGCGCCAGCAGCTCTGCCCCGGGACAGGGGATCGGGGAGACCCAGTACTTC. Protein product: CASSSAPGQGIGETQYF.

The chain couples TRBV15 to TRBJ2-7, with 8 positions matching TRBD1. V lost 0 bases and J lost 6; bases outside the gene matches: 4. CDR3 length equals 14 residues. CDR1 and CDR2 (germline): LNHNV, YYDKDF (reference sequence). CDR3 region: CATSRDRTGPEQYF. DNA for the CDR3: TGTGCCACCAGCAGAGATAGGACAGGGCCCGAGCAGTACTTC.

The count of this clone is one. The J gene is TRBJ1-2, the V gene TRBV5-5; D is ambiguous. V shed 0 bases and J shed 3 bases, with 6 bases lying between them. CDR1 is SGHKS and CDR2 is YYEKEE in the germline V gene (reference sequence). The CDR3 loop spans 13 amino acids. The CDR3 is CASSLAGDYGYTF. CDR3 bases: TGTGCCAGCAGCTTGGCCGGAGACTATGGCTACACCTTC.